What follows are 26 T cell receptor beta chains derived from one specimen sequenced in a study of T-cell reconstitution after alpha-beta-depleted transplantation in children. It was with unique molecular identifiers that the TCRbeta library was prepared. MiXCR, run by TCRdb on the PCR reads, gives a single entry per CDR3 protein. The sample includes 200,000 to 250,000 distinct CDR3 sequences, approximately 9.5% of them seen just once. Here the sequenced sample was PBMCs from the stem cell graft donor, taken from the stem cell graft. These receptors all stem from a human donor who donated a stem cell graft to a child with acute lymphoblastic leukemia.

The chain combines TRBV12-3 or TRBV12-4 with TRBJ1-1; no clear D. The CDR3 sequence is 15 residues long. The ends were cut back, 6 bases at V and 5 bases at J, with 19 bases in the middle. The CDR3 reads CASSPGRPQRTEAFF. The CDR3 DNA sequence: TGTGCCAGCAGCCCGGGGAGACCCCAGAGAACTGAAGCTTTCTTT.

This clonotype has a handful of counts. V gene TRBV12-3 or TRBV12-4 combines with J gene TRBJ1-5; maybe TRBD1 (5 bases). With 0 bases removed from V and 6 bases from J, the gap between germline ends came to 9 bases. The CDR3 extends over 14 amino acids. Here the CDR3 reads CASSLAGEGQPQHF. CDR3 in DNA: TGTGCCAGCAGTTTAGCAGGGGAAGGTCAGCCCCAGCATTTT.

This clonotype has a count of ten or more. The chain is built from TRBV3-1 and TRBJ1-6; D not certain. The length of the CDR3 is 14 residues. V lost 3 bases to trimming and J lost 9 bases, with 12 bases between them. Germline CDR1 LGHDT, CDR2 YNNKEL (reference sequence). The CDR3 sequence: CASSHEGRSSPLHF. The CDR3 bases are TGTGCCAGCAGCCATGAGGGTCGGAGTTCACCCCTCCACTTT.

This clonotype was recorded many times. J is TRBJ1-6 and V is TRBV7-8; D is unresolved. The length of the CDR3 is 14 residues. Germline V gene lookup returns CDR1 SGHVS and CDR2 FQNEAQ. Deletions cut 7 bases from V and 9 bases from J, with 16 bases between. For the CDR3, the DNA is TGTGCCAGCACGCTATCGGGAGCTGGTTCACCCCTCCACTTT. Translated, it gives CASTLSGAGSPLHF.

The genes are TRBV7-2 and TRBJ1-6; D is perhaps TRBD1 (5 bases). The V gene lost 5 bases and the J gene lost 14 bases, with 22 bases spanning the gap. CDR1 SGHTA and CDR2 FQGNSA come from the germline V gene. This CDR3 is 15 amino acids long. In DNA, the CDR3 is TGTGCCAGCAGCCCGAGCCCAGGGAGGGTTGGCACCCTCCACTTT. This sequence encodes CASSPSPGRVGTLHF.

The table lists this clonotype with a few counts. The chain joins TRBV4-2 to TRBJ2-7; D is unclear. The CDR3 contains 12 residues. Germline loops: CDR1 LGHNA, CDR2 YNFKEQ. V was shortened by 1 base and J by 3 bases, with 4 bases between the two germline ends. CDR3 sequence (DNA): TGTGCCAGCAGCCAAGGGAACTACGAGCAGTACTTC. This encodes CASSQGNYEQYF.

A few counts support this clonotype. The rearrangement uses TRBV12-3 or TRBV12-4 and TRBJ1-2; the match to TRBD1 covers 7 bases. The CDR3 extends over 15 amino acids. V lost 3 bases, J lost 4 bases, and 8 bases stayed unmatched. As DNA, the CDR3 is TGTGCCAGCAGTTTCCGGGACAGAAGATTCTATGGCTACACCTTC. Residues: CASSFRDRRFYGYTF.

V is TRBV24-1 and J is TRBJ2-3; no clear D gene. The CDR3 is made up of 14 amino acids. CDR1 is KGHDR and CDR2 is SFDVKD in the germline V gene. Deletions cut 1 base from V and 1 base from J, with 5 bases between. The CDR3 loop is CATSDFGGTDTQYF. DNA of the CDR3: TGTGCCACCAGTGATTTCGGCGGCACAGATACGCAGTATTTT.

There are many counts of this clonotype. This sequence joins TRBV19 and TRBJ1-6; D gene ambiguous. From germline, CDR1 is LNHDA and CDR2 SQIVND (reference sequence). V was shortened by 5 bases and J by 0 bases, with 8 bases between the two germline ends. The CDR3 is made up of 15 amino acids. CDR3 coding DNA: TGTGCCAGTAGTTATGGGTCCTCCTATAATTCACCCCTCCACTTT. Protein: CASSYGSSYNSPLHF.

The chain combines TRBV15 with TRBJ1-2; no definite D call. The V end lost 2 bases, the J end lost 4 bases, and 5 bases lay between the germline ends. Germline CDR1 LNHNV, CDR2 YYDKDF (reference sequence). CDR3 length equals 12 residues. CDR3 protein: CATSRPGYGYTF. The CDR3 DNA sequence: TGTGCCACCAGCAGACCGGGCTATGGCTACACCTTC.

In this sample, this clonotype turned up a few times. The chain combines TRBV5-1 with TRBJ2-7; D gene unclear. Per the germline V gene, CDR1 is SGHRS and CDR2 is YFSETQ. This CDR3 region has 15 residues. V shed 5 bases and J shed 7 bases, with 22 bases lying between them. This CDR3 is CASRLAFSLAAEQYF. In DNA, the CDR3 is TGCGCCAGCAGGCTTGCATTTAGTCTGGCGGCGGAGCAGTACTTC.

The CDR3 DNA follows: TGCGCCAGCAGCCATTCCGGGACAGGGACCGCCTACGAGCAGTACTTC. Its protein product is CASSHSGTGTAYEQYF. This chain joins TRBV5-1 and TRBJ2-7; TRBD1 agrees at 9 bases. The CDR3 length is 16 residues. Germline values: CDR1 SGHRS, CDR2 YFSETQ. Losses at the gene ends were 4 bases for V and 2 bases for J; bases not matched to a gene: 10.

In this sample, this clonotype turned up many times. The V and J genes are TRBV7-2 and TRBJ2-1, with 15 nucleotides matching TRBD2. CDR3 length: 16 amino acids. CDR1 is SGHTA, CDR2 FQGNSA, per germline. Trimming cost V 4 bases and J 8 bases; bases outside gene matches: 6. CDR3 amino acids: CASSSMGLAGGYEQFF. CDR3 nucleotides: TGTGCCAGCAGCTCGATGGGACTAGCGGGGGGATATGAGCAGTTCTTC.

This clonotype turned up a few times. The chain's CDR3 is CSARDWANREADTQYF. CDR3 in DNA: TGCAGTGCTAGAGATTGGGCGAACAGGGAGGCAGATACGCAGTATTTT. The V gene is TRBV20-1, the J gene TRBJ2-3; D possibly uses TRBD1 or TRBD2 (6 bases each). The CDR3 has 16 residues. The V gene's germline CDR1 is DFQATT and CDR2 SNEGSKA (reference sequence). With 0 bases removed from V and 4 bases from J, the gap between germline ends came to 17 bases.

The sample holds many counts of this clonotype. The CDR3 DNA reads TGCAGCGTTGAAGGGGCAGGCGGATCCTACAATGAGCAGTTCTTC. It codes for CSVEGAGGSYNEQFF. The chain has TRBV29-1 and TRBJ2-1; D gene uncertain. CDR1 and CDR2 (germline): SQVTM, ANQGSEA. Trimming took 1 base from V and 1 from J, leaving 11 bases between them. The CDR3 is made up of 15 amino acids.

The J gene is TRBJ1-4, the V gene TRBV20-1; TRBD1 might be the D (6 bases). Germline CDR1 is DFQATT and CDR2 is SNEGSKA (reference sequence). V was cut by 0 bases and J by 0 bases, with 11 bases left in between. The CDR3 extends over 16 amino acids. The CDR3 coding sequence is TGCAGTGCTAGAGATGGGGGCCTCGCAACTAATGAAAAACTGTTTTTT. This gives the protein CSARDGGLATNEKLFF.

This clonotype showed up many times. The V and J genes are TRBV5-1 and TRBJ2-3; no definite D call. V was trimmed by 1 base and J by 4 bases, leaving 4 bases between them. This CDR3 is built from 12 residues. Germline V gives CDR1 SGHRS, CDR2 YFSETQ. The CDR3 here is CASSLRPDTQYF. As DNA, the CDR3 is TGCGCCAGCAGCTTGAGGCCAGATACGCAGTATTTT.

This clonotype was found many times. The rearrangement joins TRBV14 to TRBJ2-7, with a weak D call TRBD2 (7 bases). This CDR3 has 16 residues. V lost 0 bases, J lost 0 bases, and 12 bases lay in between. Germline CDR1 and CDR2: SGHDN and FVKESK. CDR3 nucleotide sequence: TGTGCCAGCAGCCAAGATCTCGGGGGGCTCTCCTACGAGCAGTACTTC. Translated, it gives CASSQDLGGLSYEQYF.

This clonotype has a handful of counts. The V and J genes are TRBV9 and TRBJ2-1; possible D gene TRBD1, 5 bases. CDR3 size: 15 residues. Trimming shortened V by 0 bases and J by 3 bases, and 10 bases separated the two germline ends. Germline CDR1 and CDR2: SGDLS and YYNGEE. The CDR3 DNA follows: TGTGCCAGCAGCGTAGCAGGGAAGGGCTACAATGAGCAGTTCTTC. Translated: CASSVAGKGYNEQFF.

V usage is TRBV6-5 and J usage is TRBJ2-1, with D perhaps assigned TRBD1 or TRBD2 (5 bases each). Germline V gene lookup returns CDR1 MNHEY and CDR2 SVGAGI. This CDR3 is 20 amino acids long. Trimming removed 6 bases at V and 4 bases at J, with 31 bases between. The CDR3 spells CASSRPSRDAKPVLYNEQFF. The CDR3 region has the DNA TGTGCCAGCAGCCGCCCTTCCCGGGACGCAAAGCCAGTGCTATACAATGAGCAGTTCTTC.

This clonotype was counted between two and nine times. This sequence joins TRBV13 and TRBJ1-3, with D possibly being TRBD1 (6 bases). With 5 bases removed from V and 0 bases from J, the gap between germline ends came to 23 bases. This CDR3 contains 19 residues. The germline CDR1 and CDR2 sequences are PRHDT and FYEKMQ (reference sequence). The CDR3 nucleotides read TGTGCCAGCAGCCAGACAGGTGGAGGGTTCACCCTCTCTGGAAACACCATATATTTT. Its translation is CASSQTGGGFTLSGNTIYF.

The sample holds many counts of this clonotype. This sequence joins TRBV12-3 or TRBV12-4 and TRBJ2-1; D is unclear. The CDR3 contains 12 residues. Trimming removed 0 bases from V and 10 bases from J, with 7 bases in between. In DNA form, the CDR3 reads TGTGCCAGCAGTTTAGCGCCTGCGGAGCAGTTCTTC. It is translated as CASSLAPAEQFF.

Only a few counts were recorded for this clonotype. The chain recombines TRBV11-2 with TRBJ1-3; 7 bases agree with TRBD1. The trim removed 5 bases at V and 3 bases at J, leaving 10 bases unmatched. Germline V lookup: CDR1 SGHAT, CDR2 FQNNGV. CDR3 length: 16 residues. DNA of the CDR3: TGTGCCAGCAGCGCCGAGGGGACAGTTGTTGGAAACACCATATATTTT. Translation: CASSAEGTVVGNTIYF. The full variable domain, in which reference TRBV11-2 and TRBJ1-3 provide the parts outside the CDR3, is EAGVAQSPRYKIIEKRQSVAFWCNPISGHATLYWYQQILGQGPKLLIQFQNNGVVDDSQLPKDRFSAERLKGVDSTLKIQPAKLEDSAVYLCASSAEGTVVGNTIYFGEGSWLTVV.

The V gene is TRBV7-6, the J gene TRBJ2-6; TRBD1 might be the D (5 bases). V was trimmed by 0 bases and J by 0 bases, leaving 9 bases between them. Germline V lookup: CDR1 SGHVS, CDR2 FNYEAQ. The CDR3 covers 17 residues. The CDR3 DNA reads TGTGCCAGCAGCTTAGCAAGACAGTTCTCTGGGGCCAACGTCCTGACTTTC. Translating gives CASSLARQFSGANVLTF.

This chain uses TRBV6-5 with TRBJ1-1, with TRBD1 matching 9 bases. J gave up 3 bases and V 4 bases, and 6 bases lay outside the gene matches. The germline CDR1 and CDR2 sequences are MNHEY and SVGAGI. This CDR3 has 15 amino acids. In DNA, the CDR3 is TGTGCCAGCAGTTTCATCCGGGACAGGGACACTGAAGCTTTCTTT. Translated: CASSFIRDRDTEAFF.

The chain uses TRBV5-1 and TRBJ2-1, with 9 bases aligning to TRBD2. The ends lost 3 bases at V and 0 bases at J; junction bases unmatched: 7. Per germline, CDR1 SGHRS and CDR2 YFSETQ. The CDR3 runs to 17 residues. Here the CDR3 reads CASSSMGSGGSYNEQFF. The CDR3, as DNA: TGCGCCAGCAGCTCGATGGGTAGCGGGGGCTCCTACAATGAGCAGTTCTTC.